This is a list of T cell receptor beta chains from one sample in a study of PD-1 blockade in classical Hodgkin lymphoma. Profiling relied on immunoSEQ multiplex PCR, and the TCRdb table lists in-frame clones only, not all of them. The profile covers roughly 42,000 clones, with roughly 70% appearing a single time and 20% to 25% taken by the ten largest. This material consisted of peripheral blood mononuclear cells (PBMCs), taken at baseline. The origin of the receptors is a human donor with classical Hodgkin lymphoma. The CDR3 runs from the conserved cysteine through the conserved F or W. D genes are given only for firm matches. Clone sizes are given selectively: once, few, many, or a class where the clone is expanded.

v_call: TRBV7-9
d_call: NA
j_call: TRBJ1-3
clone_size: many
cdr3_aa: CASSFAISGNTIYF
cdr3_nt: TGTGCCAGCAGCTTCGCGATCTCTGGAAACACCATATATTTT

v_call: TRBV2
d_call: NA
j_call: TRBJ2-1
clone_size: few
cdr3_aa: CASRRLRDEQFF
cdr3_nt: TGTGCCAGCAGACGCCTTCGCGATGAGCAGTTCTTC

v_call: TRBV5-5
d_call: NA
j_call: TRBJ1-2
clone_size: NA
cdr3_aa: CASSLVAETNYGYTF
cdr3_nt: TGTGCCAGCAGCTTGGTCGCGGAGACTAACTATGGCTACACCTTC

v_call: TRBV9
d_call: NA
j_call: TRBJ2-1
clone_size: NA
cdr3_aa: CASSVRVFGVGEQFF
cdr3_nt: TGTGCCAGCAGCGTAAGAGTTTTTGGGGTCGGGGAGCAGTTCTTC

v_call: TRBV6-6
d_call: TRBD2
j_call: TRBJ2-2
clone_size: once
cdr3_aa: CASSYGRGVGTGELFF
cdr3_nt: TGTGCCAGCAGTTACGGGCGGGGGGTGGGCACCGGGGAGCTGTTTTTT

v_call: TRBV5-1
d_call: NA
j_call: TRBJ1-1
clone_size: NA
cdr3_aa: CASSLISNLNTEAFF
cdr3_nt: TGCGCCAGCAGCCTGATAAGTAACCTGAACACTGAAGCTTTCTTT

v_call: TRBV18
d_call: TRBD1
j_call: TRBJ2-1
clone_size: NA
cdr3_aa: CASATGTVNEQFF
cdr3_nt: TGTGCCAGCGCGACCGGGACAGTGAATGAGCAGTTCTTC

v_call: TRBV28
d_call: TRBD1
j_call: TRBJ2-3
clone_size: NA
cdr3_aa: CASSATGTGAVTDTQYF
cdr3_nt: TGTGCCAGCAGTGCCACCGGGACAGGGGCTGTCACAGATACGCAGTATTTT

v_call: TRBV6-1
d_call: NA
j_call: TRBJ2-5
clone_size: NA
cdr3_aa: CASSRQDGWETQYF
cdr3_nt: TGTGCCAGCAGCCGACAGGACGGTTGGGAGACCCAGTACTTC

v_call: TRBV7-2
d_call: NA
j_call: TRBJ2-1
clone_size: NA
cdr3_aa: CASSSLVAATRYEQFF
cdr3_nt: TGTGCCAGCAGCTCCCTAGTAGCGGCAACAAGGTATGAGCAGTTCTTC

v_call: TRBV6-5
d_call: NA
j_call: TRBJ2-6
clone_size: NA
cdr3_aa: CASSVGQSGANVLTF
cdr3_nt: TGTGCCAGCAGCGTCGGACAGTCGGGGGCCAACGTCCTGACTTTC

v_call: TRBV7-3
d_call: TRBD1
j_call: TRBJ2-1
clone_size: few
cdr3_aa: CASSVKPGQGFEQFF
cdr3_nt: TGTGCCAGCAGCGTAAAACCGGGACAGGGGTTTGAGCAGTTCTTC

v_call: TRBV10-1
d_call: NA
j_call: TRBJ1-1
clone_size: NA
cdr3_aa: CASSTAMNTEAFF
cdr3_nt: TGCGCCAGCTCGACAGCAATGAACACTGAAGCTTTCTTT

v_call: TRBV15
d_call: NA
j_call: TRBJ1-1
clone_size: NA
cdr3_aa: CATSRIGGNTEAFF
cdr3_nt: TGTGCCACCAGCAGAATCGGTGGGAACACTGAAGCTTTCTTT

v_call: TRBV6-6
d_call: NA
j_call: TRBJ1-2
clone_size: once
cdr3_aa: CASSSGSDGYTF
cdr3_nt: TGTGCCAGCAGCTCAGGGTCGGATGGCTACACCTTC

v_call: TRBV7-2
d_call: NA
j_call: TRBJ2-3
clone_size: NA
cdr3_aa: CASNKGGPSDTQYF
cdr3_nt: TGTGCCAGCAATAAGGGCGGGCCCTCGGATACGCAGTATTTT